The 5 T cell receptor beta chains below come from one sample, sequenced in a study of T cells in Graves' hyperthyroidism and ophthalmopathy. It was RNA transcripts that yielded the amplified TCR beta CDR3 regions. TCR CDR3 regions were first amplified by RT-PCR with HTBI primers. TCRdb re-called the multiplex PCR reads with MiXCR, one entry per CDR3 protein. Here the sample spans a few hundred thousand distinct CDR3 sequences, around 15% being singletons. The material sequenced was blood. The source of these receptors is a woman aged 40 to 50 with Graves' hyperthyroidism.

The chain uses TRBV4-1 and TRBJ2-7, with D unresolved. V shed 1 base and J shed 3 bases, with 19 bases lying between them. The CDR3 consists of 17 residues. CDR1 and CDR2 from the germline V gene are MGHRA and YSYEKL. CDR3: CASSQGAAWATDYEQYF. Written as DNA, the CDR3 is TGCGCCAGCAGCCAAGGTGCGGCCTGGGCCACGGACTACGAGCAGTACTTC.

This clonotype was counted ten times or more. This rearrangement joins TRBV28 to TRBJ2-4, with unresolved D. Trimming shortened V by 2 bases and J by 0 bases, and 11 bases separated the two germline ends. Germline loops: CDR1 MDHEN, CDR2 SYDVKM. There are 16 residues in the CDR3. Here the CDR3 DNA reads TGTGCCAGCAGTTTACGAGCAGGTTTAGCCAAAAACATTCAGTACTTC. Its translation is CASSLRAGLAKNIQYF.

This clonotype was seen at least ten times. J is TRBJ2-3 and V is TRBV28; 10 nucleotides line up with TRBD1. The germline V gene encodes CDR1 MDHEN and CDR2 SYDVKM. J was trimmed by 7 bases and V by 3 bases; bases with no gene match: 7. This CDR3 region has 15 residues. CDR3: CASSLRDRGENTQYF. For the CDR3, the DNA is TGTGCCAGCAGTTTGCGGGACAGGGGTGAAAATACGCAGTATTTT.

This clonotype was recorded at least ten times. This chain joins TRBV30 and TRBJ2-7; D is uncertain. CDR3 length: 13 residues. V lost 2 bases to trimming and J lost 4 bases, with 12 bases between them. Germline V gives CDR1 GTSNPN, CDR2 SVGIG (reference sequence). The CDR3 here is CAWSFGPLYEQYF. Written as DNA, the CDR3 is TGTGCCTGGAGTTTCGGGCCTCTATACGAGCAGTACTTC.

This clonotype was counted between two and nine times. The chain combines TRBV29-1 with TRBJ1-5; 9 bases match TRBD1. Unmatched junction bases numbered 7, after V lost 7 bases and J lost 6 bases. Looked up from germline, CDR1 is SQVTM and CDR2 is ANQGSEA. There are 13 residues in the CDR3. The CDR3 bases are TGCAGCGCCACGGGACAGGGCGGTCAGCCCCAGCATTTT. Protein: CSATGQGGQPQHF. Complete variable domain (other parts from reference TRBV29-1 and TRBJ1-5): SAVISQKPSRDICQRGTSLTIQCQVDSQVTMMFWYRQQPGQSLTLIATANQGSEATYESGFVIDKFPISRPNLTFSTLTVSNMSPEDSSIYLCSATGQGGQPQHFGDGTRLSIL.